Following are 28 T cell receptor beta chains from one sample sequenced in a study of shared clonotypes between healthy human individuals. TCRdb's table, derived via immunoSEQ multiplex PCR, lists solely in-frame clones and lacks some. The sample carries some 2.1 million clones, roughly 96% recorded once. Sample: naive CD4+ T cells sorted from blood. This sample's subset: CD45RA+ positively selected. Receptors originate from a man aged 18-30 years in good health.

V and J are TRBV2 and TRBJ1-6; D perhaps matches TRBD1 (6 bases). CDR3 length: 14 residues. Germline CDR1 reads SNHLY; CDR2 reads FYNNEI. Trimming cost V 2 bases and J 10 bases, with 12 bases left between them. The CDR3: CASSETGPVSPLHF. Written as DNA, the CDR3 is TGTGCCAGCAGTGAAACAGGGCCGGTCTCACCCCTCCACTTT.

In DNA, the CDR3 is TGCAGCGTTAGTAGGGCTGAGGCTGAAGCTTTCTTT. It translates to CSVSRAEAEAFF. The chain couples TRBV29-1 to TRBJ1-1; D not certain. The V gene lost 5 bases and the J gene lost 6 bases, with 13 bases spanning the gap. This CDR3 contains 12 residues. Germline lookup yields CDR1 SQVTM and CDR2 ANQGSEA.

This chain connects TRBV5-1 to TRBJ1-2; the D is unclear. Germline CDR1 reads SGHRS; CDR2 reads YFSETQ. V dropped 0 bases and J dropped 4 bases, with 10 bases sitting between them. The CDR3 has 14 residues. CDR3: CASSLVPGSYGYTF. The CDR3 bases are TGCGCCAGCAGCTTGGTCCCAGGTTCCTATGGCTACACCTTC.

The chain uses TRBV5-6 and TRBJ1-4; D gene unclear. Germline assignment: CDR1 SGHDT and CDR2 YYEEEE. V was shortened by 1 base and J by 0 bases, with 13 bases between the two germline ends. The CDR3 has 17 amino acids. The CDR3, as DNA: TGTGCCAGCAGCTTGTTAGGTCAGGATGCAACTAATGAAAAACTGTTTTTT. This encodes CASSLLGQDATNEKLFF.

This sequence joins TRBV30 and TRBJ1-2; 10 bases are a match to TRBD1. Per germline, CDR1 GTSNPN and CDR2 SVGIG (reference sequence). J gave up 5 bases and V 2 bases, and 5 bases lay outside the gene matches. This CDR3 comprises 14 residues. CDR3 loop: CAWSPTGGLYGYTF. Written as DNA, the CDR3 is TGTGCCTGGAGTCCGACAGGGGGCCTGTATGGCTACACCTTC.

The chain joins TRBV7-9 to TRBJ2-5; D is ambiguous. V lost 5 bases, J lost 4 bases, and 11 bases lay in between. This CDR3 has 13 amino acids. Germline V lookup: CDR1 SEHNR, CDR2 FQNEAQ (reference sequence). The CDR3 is CASSVSITETQYF. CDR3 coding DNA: TGTGCCAGCAGCGTCAGTATCACAGAGACCCAGTACTTC.

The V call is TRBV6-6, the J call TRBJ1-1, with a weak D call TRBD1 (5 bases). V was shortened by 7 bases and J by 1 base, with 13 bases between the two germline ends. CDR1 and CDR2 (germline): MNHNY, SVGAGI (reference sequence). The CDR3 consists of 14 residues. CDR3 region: CASNPNQGNTEAFF. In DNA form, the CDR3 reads TGTGCCAGCAACCCAAATCAGGGGAACACTGAAGCTTTCTTT.

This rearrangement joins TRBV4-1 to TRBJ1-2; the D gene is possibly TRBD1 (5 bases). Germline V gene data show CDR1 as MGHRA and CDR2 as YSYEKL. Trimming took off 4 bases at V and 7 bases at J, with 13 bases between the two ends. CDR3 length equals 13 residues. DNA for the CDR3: TGCGCCAGCAGCCGGGGGGAGGGGCGTGGCTACACCTTC. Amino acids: CASSRGEGRGYTF.

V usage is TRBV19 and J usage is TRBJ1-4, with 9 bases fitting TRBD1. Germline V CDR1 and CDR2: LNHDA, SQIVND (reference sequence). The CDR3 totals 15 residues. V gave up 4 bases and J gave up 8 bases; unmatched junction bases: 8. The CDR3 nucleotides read TGTGCCAGTAGTACCGGACAGGGGATGGGAGAAAAACTGTTTTTT. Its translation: CASSTGQGMGEKLFF. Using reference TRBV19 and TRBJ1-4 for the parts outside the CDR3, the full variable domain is DGGITQSPKYLFRKEGQNVTLSCEQNLNHDAMYWYRQDPGQGLRLIYYSQIVNDFQKGDIAEGYSVSREKKESFPLTVTSAQKNPTAFYLCASSTGQGMGEKLFFGSGTQLSVL.

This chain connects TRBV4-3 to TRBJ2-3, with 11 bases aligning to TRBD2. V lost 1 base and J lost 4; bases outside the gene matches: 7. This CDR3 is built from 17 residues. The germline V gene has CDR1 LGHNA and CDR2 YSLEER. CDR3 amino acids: CASSQGLLAGEADTQYF. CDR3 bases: TGCGCCAGCAGCCAAGGTCTACTAGCGGGAGAGGCAGATACGCAGTATTTT.

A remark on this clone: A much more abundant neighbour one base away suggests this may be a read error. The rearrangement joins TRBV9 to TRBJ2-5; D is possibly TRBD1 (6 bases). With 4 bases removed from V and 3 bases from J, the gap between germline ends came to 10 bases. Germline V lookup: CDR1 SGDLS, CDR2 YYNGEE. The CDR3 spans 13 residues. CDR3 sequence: CASSRAGEETQYF. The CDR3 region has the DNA TGTGCCAGCAGCCGGGCAGGGGAAGAGACCCAGTACTTC.

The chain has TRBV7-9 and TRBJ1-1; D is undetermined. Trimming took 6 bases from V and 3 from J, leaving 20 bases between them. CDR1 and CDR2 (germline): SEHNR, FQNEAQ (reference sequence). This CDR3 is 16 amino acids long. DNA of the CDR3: TGTGCCAGCAGTCGTCCGGTAACGGTCGCGTACACTGAAGCTTTCTTT. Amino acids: CASSRPVTVAYTEAFF.

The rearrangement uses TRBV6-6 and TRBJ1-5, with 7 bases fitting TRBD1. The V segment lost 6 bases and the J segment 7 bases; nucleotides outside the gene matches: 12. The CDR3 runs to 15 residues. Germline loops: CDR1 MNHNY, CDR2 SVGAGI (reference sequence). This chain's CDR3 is CASSLLGQAGQPQHF. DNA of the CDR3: TGTGCCAGCAGCCTTCTTGGACAGGCCGGCCAGCCCCAGCATTTT.

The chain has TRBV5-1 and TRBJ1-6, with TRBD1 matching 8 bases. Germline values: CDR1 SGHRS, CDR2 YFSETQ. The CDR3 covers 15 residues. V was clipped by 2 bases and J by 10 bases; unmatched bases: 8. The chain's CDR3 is CASSLNRGTKSPLHF. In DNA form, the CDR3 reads TGCGCCAGCAGCTTAAACAGGGGGACCAAATCACCCCTCCACTTT.

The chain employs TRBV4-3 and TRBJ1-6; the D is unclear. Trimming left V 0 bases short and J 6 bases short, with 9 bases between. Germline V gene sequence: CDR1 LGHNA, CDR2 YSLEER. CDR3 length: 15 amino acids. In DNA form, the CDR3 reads TGCGCCAGCAGCCAAGAATCAGGAGGTAATTCACCCCTCCACTTT. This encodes CASSQESGGNSPLHF.

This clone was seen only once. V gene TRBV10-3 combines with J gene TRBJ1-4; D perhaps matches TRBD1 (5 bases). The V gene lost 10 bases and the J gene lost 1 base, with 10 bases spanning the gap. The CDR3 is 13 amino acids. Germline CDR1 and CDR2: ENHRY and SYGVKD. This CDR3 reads CATHRQTNEKLFF. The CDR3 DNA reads TGTGCCACTCACAGGCAAACTAATGAAAAACTGTTTTTT.

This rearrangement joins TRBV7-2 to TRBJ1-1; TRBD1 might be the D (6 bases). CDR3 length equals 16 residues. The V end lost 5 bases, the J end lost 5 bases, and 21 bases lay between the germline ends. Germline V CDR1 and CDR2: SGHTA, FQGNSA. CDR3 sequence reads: CASSLGIGGQGTEAFF. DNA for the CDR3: TGTGCCAGCAGCCTAGGAATAGGGGGACAAGGAACTGAAGCTTTCTTT.

CDR3 in DNA: TGTGCCAGCAGATTTGACAGGGGGCGCACCGGGGAGCTGTTTTTT. This sequence encodes CASRFDRGRTGELFF. V gene TRBV6-5 combines with J gene TRBJ2-2; 10 bases fit TRBD1. After removal of 6 bases from V and 4 bases from J, the junction contained 5 bases not matched to a gene. This CDR3 is built from 15 residues. Germline loops: CDR1 MNHEY, CDR2 SVGAGI.

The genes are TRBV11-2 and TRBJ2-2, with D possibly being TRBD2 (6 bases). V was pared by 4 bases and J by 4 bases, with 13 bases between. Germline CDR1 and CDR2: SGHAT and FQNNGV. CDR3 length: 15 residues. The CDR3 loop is CASSSRTTLTGELFF. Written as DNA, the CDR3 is TGTGCCAGCAGCTCCAGGACTACCCTCACCGGGGAGCTGTTTTTT.

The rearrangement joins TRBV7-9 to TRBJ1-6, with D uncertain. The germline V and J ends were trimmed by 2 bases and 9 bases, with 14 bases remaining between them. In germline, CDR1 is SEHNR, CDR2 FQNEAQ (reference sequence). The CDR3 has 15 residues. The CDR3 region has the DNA TGTGCCAGCAGCTTACGTGGGCCCTCTCCTTCACCCCTCCACTTT. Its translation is CASSLRGPSPSPLHF.

DNA for the CDR3: TGTGCCAGCAGCGGACAGGGGGATTACGAGCAGTACTTC. This sequence encodes CASSGQGDYEQYF. The chain employs TRBV11-3 and TRBJ2-7; 10 positions agree with TRBD1. This CDR3 contains 13 residues. Germline V gene data show CDR1 as SGHNT and CDR2 as YENEEA. With V trimmed by 5 bases and J by 4 bases, 2 bases remained unmatched.

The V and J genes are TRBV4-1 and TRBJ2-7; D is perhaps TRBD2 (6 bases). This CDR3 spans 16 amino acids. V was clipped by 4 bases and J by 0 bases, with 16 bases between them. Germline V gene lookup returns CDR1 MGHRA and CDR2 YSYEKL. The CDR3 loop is CASSPGTGEGSYEQYF. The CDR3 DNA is TGCGCCAGCAGCCCAGGGACGGGAGAGGGCTCCTACGAGCAGTACTTC.

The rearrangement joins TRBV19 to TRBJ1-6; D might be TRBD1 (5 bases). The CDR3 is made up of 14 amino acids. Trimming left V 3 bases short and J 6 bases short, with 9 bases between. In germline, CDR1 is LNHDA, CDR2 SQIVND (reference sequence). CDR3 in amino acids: CASSITGVNSPLHF. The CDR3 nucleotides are TGTGCCAGTAGTATCACGGGGGTTAATTCACCCCTCCACTTT.

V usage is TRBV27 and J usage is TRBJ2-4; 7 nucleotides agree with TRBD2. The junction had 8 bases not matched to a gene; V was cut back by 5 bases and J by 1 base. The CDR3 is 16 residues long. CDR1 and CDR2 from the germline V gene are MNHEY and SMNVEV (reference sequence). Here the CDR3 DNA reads TGTGCCAGCAGTCAATCGGGGGGTTTGGCCAAAAACATTCAGTACTTC. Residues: CASSQSGGLAKNIQYF.

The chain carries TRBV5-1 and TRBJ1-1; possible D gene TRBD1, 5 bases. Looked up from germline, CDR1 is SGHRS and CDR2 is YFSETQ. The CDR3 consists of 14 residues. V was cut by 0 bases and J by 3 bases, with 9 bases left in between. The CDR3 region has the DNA TGCGCCAGCAGCTTGGAGGCGGGGGACACTGAAGCTTTCTTT. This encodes CASSLEAGDTEAFF. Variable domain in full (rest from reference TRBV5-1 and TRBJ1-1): KAGVTQTPRYLIKTRGQQVTLSCSPISGHRSVSWYQQTPGQGLQFLFEYFSETQRNKGNFPGRFSGRQFSNSRSEMNVSTLELGDSALYLCASSLEAGDTEAFFGQGTRLTVV.

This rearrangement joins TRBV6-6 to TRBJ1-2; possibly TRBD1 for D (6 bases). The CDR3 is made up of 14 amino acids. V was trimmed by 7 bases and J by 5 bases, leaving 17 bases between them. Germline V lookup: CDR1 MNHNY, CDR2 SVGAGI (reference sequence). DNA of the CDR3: TGTGCCAGCACCCCTAGGGGGGGGTTGTATGGCTACACCTTC. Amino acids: CASTPRGGLYGYTF.

CDR3 bases: TGTGCCAGTAGTATCTCGGCTGACAATGAGCAGTTCTTC. As protein: CASSISADNEQFF. The chain has TRBV19 and TRBJ2-1; D uncertain. CDR1 LNHDA and CDR2 SQIVND come from the germline V gene (reference sequence). V gave up 3 bases and J gave up 5 bases, with 8 bases separating them. The CDR3 is made up of 13 amino acids.

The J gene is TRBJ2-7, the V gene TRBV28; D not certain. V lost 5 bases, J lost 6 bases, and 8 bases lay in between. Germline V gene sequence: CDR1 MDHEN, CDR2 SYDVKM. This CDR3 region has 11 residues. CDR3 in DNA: TGTGCCAGCAGTGCCCGCTTCGAGCAGTACTTC. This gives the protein CASSARFEQYF.